The 14 T cell receptor beta chains in this list originate from one sample, sequenced in a study of T cells after yellow fever vaccination. TCRdb processed the 5' RACE reads anew with MiXCR; each CDR3 protein has one entry. The data hold about 210,000 distinct CDR3 sequences, with about 7% observed a single time. The source material was CD4+ T cells sorted from PBMCs, sampled on the day of the yellow fever booster vaccination. These receptors all come from a man aged 25-45 years who received the YFV17D yellow fever vaccine.

DNA of the CDR3: TGTGCCAGCAGTCGGACAGTCGGAGGCGTAGATACGCAGTATTTT. It translates to CASSRTVGGVDTQYF. V is TRBV27 and J is TRBJ2-3; maybe TRBD1 (6 bases). Germline V gives CDR1 MNHEY, CDR2 SMNVEV (reference sequence). The CDR3 is made up of 15 amino acids. V lost 5 bases to trimming and J lost 5 bases, with 17 bases between them.

This clonotype turned up a few times. This sequence joins TRBV6-2 or TRBV6-3 and TRBJ2-2; D not certain. V was shortened by 5 bases and J by 6 bases, with 13 bases between the two germline ends. This CDR3 has 14 amino acids. Germline CDR1 and CDR2: MNHEY and SVGEGT. The CDR3 sequence is CASSTNHLPGELFF. The CDR3 DNA reads as TGTGCCAGCAGTACCAACCATTTGCCCGGGGAGCTGTTTTTT.

The chain combines TRBV5-4 with TRBJ2-7; 8 bases match TRBD2. In germline, CDR1 is SGHNT, CDR2 YYREEE (reference sequence). V gave up 1 base and J gave up 4 bases; unmatched junction bases: 13. This CDR3 contains 17 residues. The CDR3 DNA reads TGTGCCAGCAGCTTGAGAGCAGCTGAGCGGGAGAAATACGAGCAGTACTTC. Residues: CASSLRAAEREKYEQYF.

This clonotype was observed a single time. The junction departs from the called germline gene at one end, perhaps through a read error. The chain carries TRBV4-3 and TRBJ2-3, with a tentative D call TRBD2 (5 bases). Germline CDR1 LGHNA, CDR2 YSLEER. The CDR3 spans 17 residues. The CDR3 loop reads CASSQDVGGSYTDTQCF. CDR3 nucleotide sequence: TGCGCCAGCAGCCAAGATGTCGGCGGGTCCTACACAGATACGCAGTGTTTT.

This clonotype was seen at least ten times. The chain is built from TRBV20-1 and TRBJ2-6, with D possibly being TRBD2 (6 bases). Per the germline V gene, CDR1 is DFQATT and CDR2 is SNEGSKA (reference sequence). Trimming pared 6 bases from V and 2 bases from J, leaving 14 bases between. The CDR3 consists of 15 residues. CDR3 residues: CSAHGPGAGANVLTF. CDR3 DNA sequence: TGCAGTGCCCATGGACCGGGAGCTGGGGCCAACGTCCTGACTTTC.

This clonotype was found many times. The chain carries TRBV30 and TRBJ2-7; D is perhaps TRBD2 (6 bases). Germline V gene sequence: CDR1 GTSNPN, CDR2 SVGIG (reference sequence). Trimming removed 4 bases from V and 2 bases from J, with 12 bases in between. The CDR3 is 13 residues long. The CDR3 protein is CAWNSGDTYEQYF. The CDR3 DNA reads as TGTGCCTGGAACTCGGGAGACACCTACGAGCAGTACTTC. Full variable domain (missing parts from reference TRBV30 and TRBJ2-7): SQTIHQWPATLVQPVGSPLSLECTVEGTSNPNLYWYRQAAGRGLQLLFYSVGIGQISSEVPQNLSASRPQDRQFILSSKKLLLSDSGFYLCAWNSGDTYEQYFGPGTRLTVT.

The J gene is TRBJ2-5, the V gene TRBV14, with unresolved D. Germline CDR1 SGHDN, CDR2 FVKESK. V was shortened by 3 bases and J by 9 bases, with 14 bases between the two germline ends. CDR3 size: 13 residues. The CDR3 bases are TGTGCCAGCAGCCATCTAAGCCTACCCGCCCAGTACTTC. It codes for CASSHLSLPAQYF.

The V call is TRBV5-5, the J call TRBJ1-5, with D perhaps matching TRBD1 (5 bases). The germline V gene encodes CDR1 SGHKS and CDR2 YYEKEE (reference sequence). The CDR3 is 12 amino acids. V shed 6 bases and J shed 4 bases, with 8 bases lying between them. The CDR3 coding sequence is TGTGCCAGCACCAGGGTTAATCAGCCCCAGCATTTT. The encoded protein is CASTRVNQPQHF. Full variable domain (remainder filled in from reference TRBV5-5 and TRBJ1-5): DAGVTQSPTHLIKTRGQQVTLRCSPISGHKSVSWYQQVLGQGPQFIFQYYEKEERGRGNFPDRFSARQFPNYSSELNVNALLLGDSALYLCASTRVNQPQHFGDGTRLSIL.

The table lists this clonotype with many counts. V and J are TRBV11-2 and TRBJ1-1; the D gene is possibly TRBD1 (6 bases). CDR3 length equals 15 residues. Trimming stripped 5 bases from V and 2 bases from J, with 15 bases between. Germline V lookup: CDR1 SGHAT, CDR2 FQNNGV. Here the CDR3 reads CASSPLGGINTEAFF. The CDR3 coding sequence is TGTGCCAGCAGCCCCCTGGGGGGCATTAACACTGAAGCTTTCTTT.

This chain connects TRBV20-1 to TRBJ2-3, with D possibly TRBD1 on 6 matching bases. The CDR3 has 13 residues. Germline V lookup: CDR1 DFQATT, CDR2 SNEGSKA (reference sequence). V lost 5 bases and J lost 3, with 12 bases in between. DNA for the CDR3: TGCAGTGCTGATGACAGGTTAACAGATACGCAGTATTTT. This gives the protein CSADDRLTDTQYF.

This clonotype was picked up many times. V gene TRBV5-1 combines with J gene TRBJ2-1; 11 nucleotides agree with TRBD2. Trimming removed 7 bases from V and 6 bases from J; junction bases left unmatched: 6. This CDR3 comprises 14 residues. CDR1 SGHRS and CDR2 YFSETQ come from the germline V gene. DNA of the CDR3: TGCGCCAGCCGGAGAGGGACTAGCGGCAATGAGCAGTTCTTC. Encoded protein: CASRRGTSGNEQFF.

The sample holds many counts of this clonotype. This chain uses TRBV29-1 with TRBJ1-1; no reliable D call. The germline V and J ends were trimmed by 3 bases and 4 bases, with 15 bases remaining between them. The CDR3 length is 14 residues. CDR1 and CDR2 (germline): SQVTM, ANQGSEA. The CDR3 bases are TGCAGCGTTGAGGTCGGCGGGCGGCTCACTGAAGCTTTCTTT. Protein product: CSVEVGGRLTEAFF.

In its sample, this clonotype was seen a few times. The CDR3 spells CATSRDLGGMYEQFF. The CDR3 nucleotides read TGTGCCACCAGCAGAGATCTTGGCGGTATGTATGAGCAGTTCTTC. The chain carries TRBV15 and TRBJ2-1, with unresolved D. CDR3 size: 15 residues. V lost 0 bases and J lost 8, with 14 bases in between. Germline lookup yields CDR1 LNHNV and CDR2 YYDKDF (reference sequence). Using reference TRBV15 and TRBJ2-1 for the parts outside the CDR3, the full variable domain is DAMVIQNPRYQVTQFGKPVTLSCSQTLNHNVMYWYQQKSSQAPKLLFHYYDKDFNNEADTPDNFQSRRPNTSFCFLDIRSPGLGDTAMYLCATSRDLGGMYEQFFGPGTRLTVL.

This rearrangement joins TRBV7-8 to TRBJ1-2; the match to TRBD1 covers 11 bases. V lost 5 bases to trimming and J lost 3 bases; unmatched junction nucleotides: 5. Per germline, CDR1 SGHVS and CDR2 FQNEAQ. The CDR3 totals 15 residues. DNA of the CDR3: TGTGCCAGCAGCCTAGGGACAGGGGGATACTATGGCTACACCTTC. Protein sequence: CASSLGTGGYYGYTF.